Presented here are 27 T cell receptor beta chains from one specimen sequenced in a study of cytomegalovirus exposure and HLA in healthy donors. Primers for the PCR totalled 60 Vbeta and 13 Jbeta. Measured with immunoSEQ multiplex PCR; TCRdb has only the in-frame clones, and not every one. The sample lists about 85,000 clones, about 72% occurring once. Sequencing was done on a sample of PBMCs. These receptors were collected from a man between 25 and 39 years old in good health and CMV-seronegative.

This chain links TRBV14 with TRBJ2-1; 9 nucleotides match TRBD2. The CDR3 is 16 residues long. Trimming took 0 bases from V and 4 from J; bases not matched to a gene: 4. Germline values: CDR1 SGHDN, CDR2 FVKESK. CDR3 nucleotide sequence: TGTGCCAGCAGCCAAGAAATAGCGGGAGATTACAATGAGCAGTTCTTC. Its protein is CASSQEIAGDYNEQFF.

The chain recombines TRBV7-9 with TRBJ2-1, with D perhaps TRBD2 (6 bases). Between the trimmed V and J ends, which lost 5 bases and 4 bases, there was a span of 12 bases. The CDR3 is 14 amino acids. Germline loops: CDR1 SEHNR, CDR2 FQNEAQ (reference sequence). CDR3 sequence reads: CASSARGVYNEQFF. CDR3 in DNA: TGTGCCAGCAGCGCACGCGGGGTGTACAATGAGCAGTTCTTC.

The CDR3 region is CASRGMPQGGVGTIYF. In DNA form, the CDR3 reads TGTGCCAGTAGAGGGATGCCACAGGGGGGAGTTGGCACCATATATTTT. The chain recombines TRBV7-9 with TRBJ1-3; 8 bases align to TRBD1. The CDR3 is made up of 16 amino acids. J gave up 9 bases and V 9 bases, and 19 bases lay outside the gene matches. Germline V gives CDR1 SEHNR, CDR2 FQNEAQ (reference sequence).

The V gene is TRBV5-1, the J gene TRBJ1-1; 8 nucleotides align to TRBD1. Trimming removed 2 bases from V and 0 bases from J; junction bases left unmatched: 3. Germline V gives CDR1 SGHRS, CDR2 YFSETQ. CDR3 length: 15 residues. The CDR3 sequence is CASSFRQGMNTEAFF. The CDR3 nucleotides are TGCGCCAGCAGCTTTCGACAGGGGATGAACACTGAAGCTTTCTTT.

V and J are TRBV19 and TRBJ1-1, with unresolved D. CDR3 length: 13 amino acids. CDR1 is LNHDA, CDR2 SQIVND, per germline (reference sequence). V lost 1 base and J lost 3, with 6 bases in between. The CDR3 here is CASSIVGDTEAFF. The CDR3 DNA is TGTGCCAGTAGTATAGTGGGCGACACTGAAGCTTTCTTT.

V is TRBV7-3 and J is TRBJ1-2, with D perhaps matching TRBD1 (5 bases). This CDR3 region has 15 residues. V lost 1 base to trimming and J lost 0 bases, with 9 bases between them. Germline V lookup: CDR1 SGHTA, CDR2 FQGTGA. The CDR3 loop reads CASSLNRITNYGYTF. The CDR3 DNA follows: TGTGCCAGCAGCTTAAACAGGATCACTAACTATGGCTACACCTTC.

The CDR3 DNA reads TGTGCCACACTCGCCGGAGGCACAGATACGCAGTATTTT. It is translated as CATLAGGTDTQYF. The chain links TRBV7-2 to TRBJ2-3; D not resolved. The V gene's germline CDR1 is SGHTA and CDR2 FQGNSA. V dropped 10 bases and J dropped 1 base, with 12 bases sitting between them. The CDR3 sequence is 13 residues long.

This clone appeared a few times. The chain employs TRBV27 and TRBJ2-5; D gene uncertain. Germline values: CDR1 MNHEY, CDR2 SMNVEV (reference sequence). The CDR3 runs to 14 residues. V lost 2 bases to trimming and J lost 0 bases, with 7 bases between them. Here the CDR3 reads CASSLTNNQETQYF. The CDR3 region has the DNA TGTGCCAGCAGTTTAACCAACAACCAAGAGACCCAGTACTTC.

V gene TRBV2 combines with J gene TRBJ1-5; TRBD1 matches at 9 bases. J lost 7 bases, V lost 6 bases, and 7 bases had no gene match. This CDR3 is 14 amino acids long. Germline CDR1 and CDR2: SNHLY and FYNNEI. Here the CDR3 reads CASSKTGGDQPQHF. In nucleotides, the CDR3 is TGTGCCAGCAGCAAGACAGGGGGAGACCAGCCCCAGCATTTT. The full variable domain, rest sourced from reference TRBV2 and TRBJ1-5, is EPEVTQTPSHQVTQMGQEVILRCVPISNHLYFYWYRQILGQKVEFLVSFYNNEISEKSEIFDDQFSVERPDGSNFTLKIRSTKLEDSAMYFCASSKTGGDQPQHFGDGTRLSIL.

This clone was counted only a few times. CDR3 in DNA: TGTGCCAGCAGCAACAGGGCTTCTGGTGAAAAACTGTTTTTT. This sequence encodes CASSNRASGEKLFF. V usage is TRBV7-8 and J usage is TRBJ1-4; maybe TRBD1 (6 bases). This CDR3 has 14 amino acids. Germline V gives CDR1 SGHVS, CDR2 FQNEAQ. V was trimmed by 5 bases and J by 7 bases, leaving 14 bases between them.

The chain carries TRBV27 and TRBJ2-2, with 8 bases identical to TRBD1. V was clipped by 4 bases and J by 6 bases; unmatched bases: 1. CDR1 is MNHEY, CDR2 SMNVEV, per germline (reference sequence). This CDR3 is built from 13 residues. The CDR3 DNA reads TGTGCCAGCAGTTCGGACAGGGCCGGGGAGCTGTTTTTT. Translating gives CASSSDRAGELFF.

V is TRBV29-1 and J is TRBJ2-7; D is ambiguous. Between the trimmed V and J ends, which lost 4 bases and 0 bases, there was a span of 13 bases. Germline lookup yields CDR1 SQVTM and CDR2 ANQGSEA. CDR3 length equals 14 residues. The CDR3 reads CSVGGFSPSYEQYF. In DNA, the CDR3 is TGCAGCGTTGGAGGCTTCTCCCCCTCCTACGAGCAGTACTTC.

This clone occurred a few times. The CDR3 bases are TGTGCCAGCAGCTTGGGGCAGAGCGAACGGAGTGAAAAACTGTTTTTT. It encodes CASSLGQSERSEKLFF. The chain recombines TRBV5-8 with TRBJ1-4; no definite D call. The CDR3 consists of 16 residues. Trimming shortened V by 0 bases and J by 7 bases, and 16 bases separated the two germline ends. In germline, CDR1 is SGHTS, CDR2 YDEGEE.

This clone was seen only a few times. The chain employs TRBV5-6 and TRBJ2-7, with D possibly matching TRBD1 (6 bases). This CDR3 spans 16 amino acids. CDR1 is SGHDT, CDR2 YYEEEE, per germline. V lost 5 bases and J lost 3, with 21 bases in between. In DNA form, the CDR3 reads TGTGCCAGCAGGTTGAATGGCCGGGACACGATCTACGAGCAGTACTTC. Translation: CASRLNGRDTIYEQYF.

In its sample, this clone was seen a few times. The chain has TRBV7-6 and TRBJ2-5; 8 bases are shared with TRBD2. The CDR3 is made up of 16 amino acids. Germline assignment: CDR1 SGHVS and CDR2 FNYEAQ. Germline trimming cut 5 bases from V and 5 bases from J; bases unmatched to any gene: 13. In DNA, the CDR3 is TGTGCCAGCAGCACTGGTAGAGCGGGGGCAAGGGAGACCCAGTACTTC. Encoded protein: CASSTGRAGARETQYF.

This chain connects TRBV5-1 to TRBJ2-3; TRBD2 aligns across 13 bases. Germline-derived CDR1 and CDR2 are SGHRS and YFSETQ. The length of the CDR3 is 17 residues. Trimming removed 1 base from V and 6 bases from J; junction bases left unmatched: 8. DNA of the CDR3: TGCGCCAGCAGCTTGCTTGGGACTAGCGGGACCGGCGATACGCAGTATTTT. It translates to CASSLLGTSGTGDTQYF.

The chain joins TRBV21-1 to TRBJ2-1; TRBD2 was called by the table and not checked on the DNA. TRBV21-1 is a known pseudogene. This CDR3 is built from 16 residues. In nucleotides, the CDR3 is TGTGCCAGCGTGAGGGGGGATCTAGCGGGAGCCTATGAGCAGTTCTTC. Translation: CASVRGDLAGAYEQFF.

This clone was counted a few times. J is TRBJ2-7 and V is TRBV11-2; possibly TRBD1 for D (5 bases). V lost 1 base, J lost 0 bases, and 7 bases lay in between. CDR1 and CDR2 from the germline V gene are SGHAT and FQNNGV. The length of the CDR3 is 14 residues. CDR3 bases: TGTGCCAGCAGCTTAGTTCAGGGCTCCTACGAGCAGTACTTC. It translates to CASSLVQGSYEQYF.

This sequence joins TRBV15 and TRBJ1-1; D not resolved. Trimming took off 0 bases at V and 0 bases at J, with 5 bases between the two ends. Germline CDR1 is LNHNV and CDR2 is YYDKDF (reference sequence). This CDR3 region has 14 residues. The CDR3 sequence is CATSRDELNTEAFF. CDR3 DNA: TGTGCCACCAGCAGAGACGAGTTGAACACTGAAGCTTTCTTT.

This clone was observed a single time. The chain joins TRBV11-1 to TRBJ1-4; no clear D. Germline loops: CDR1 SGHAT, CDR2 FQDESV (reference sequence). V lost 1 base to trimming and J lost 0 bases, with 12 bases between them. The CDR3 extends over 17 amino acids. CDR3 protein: CASSLGGALATNEKLFF. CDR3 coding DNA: TGTGCCAGCAGCTTAGGCGGCGCACTTGCAACTAATGAAAAACTGTTTTTT.

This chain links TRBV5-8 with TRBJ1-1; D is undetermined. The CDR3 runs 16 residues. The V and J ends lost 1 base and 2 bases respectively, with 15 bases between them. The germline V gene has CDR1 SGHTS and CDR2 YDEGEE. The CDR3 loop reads CASSLTRGLSNTEAFF. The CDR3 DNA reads TGTGCCAGCAGCTTGACGAGAGGCTTATCTAACACTGAAGCTTTCTTT.

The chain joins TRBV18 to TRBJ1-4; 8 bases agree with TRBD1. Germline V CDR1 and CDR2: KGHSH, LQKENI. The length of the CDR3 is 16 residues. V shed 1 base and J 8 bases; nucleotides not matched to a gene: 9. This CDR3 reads CASSPQSGTGGEKLFF. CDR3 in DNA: TGTGCCAGCTCACCACAGTCCGGGACAGGTGGAGAAAAACTGTTTTTT.

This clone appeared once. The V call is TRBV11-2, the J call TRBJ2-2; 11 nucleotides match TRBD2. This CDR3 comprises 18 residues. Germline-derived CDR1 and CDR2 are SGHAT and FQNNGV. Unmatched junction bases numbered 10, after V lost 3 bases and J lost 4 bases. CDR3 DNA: TGTGCCAGCAGCTTTTGGTCTAGCGGGGGGTCCTCCACCGGGGAGCTGTTTTTT. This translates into CASSFWSSGGSSTGELFF.

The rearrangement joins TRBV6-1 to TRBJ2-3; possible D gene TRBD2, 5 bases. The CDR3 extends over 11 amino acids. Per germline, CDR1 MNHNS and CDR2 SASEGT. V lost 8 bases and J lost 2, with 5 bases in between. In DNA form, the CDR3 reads TGTGCCAGCGGACTCACAGATACGCAGTATTTT. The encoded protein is CASGLTDTQYF.

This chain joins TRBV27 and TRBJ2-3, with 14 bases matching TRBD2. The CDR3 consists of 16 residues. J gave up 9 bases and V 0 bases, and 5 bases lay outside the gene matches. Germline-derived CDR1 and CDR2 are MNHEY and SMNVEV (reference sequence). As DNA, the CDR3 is TGTGCCAGCAGTTTATCGGGACTAGCGGGAGAGGTGACGCAGTATTTT. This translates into CASSLSGLAGEVTQYF.

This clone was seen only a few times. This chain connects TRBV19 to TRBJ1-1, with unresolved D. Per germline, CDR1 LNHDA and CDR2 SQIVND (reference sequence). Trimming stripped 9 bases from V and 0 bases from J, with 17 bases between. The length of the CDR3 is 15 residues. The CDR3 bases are TGTGCCAGCCGGTTCGCGGAATCGATGAACACTGAAGCTTTCTTT. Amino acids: CASRFAESMNTEAFF.

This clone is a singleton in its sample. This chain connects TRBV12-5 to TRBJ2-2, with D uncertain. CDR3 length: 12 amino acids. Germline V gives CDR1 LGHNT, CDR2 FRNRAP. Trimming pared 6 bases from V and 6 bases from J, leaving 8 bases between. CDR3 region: CASGPYPGELFF. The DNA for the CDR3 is TGTGCTAGTGGCCCCTACCCCGGGGAGCTGTTTTTT.